Detailed here is one T cell receptor (beta chain). This record belongs to a study of blood T cell repertoires in COVID-19. Profiling relied on immunoSEQ multiplex PCR, and the TCRdb table lists in-frame clones only, not all of them. The sample contains 68,000 or so clones, about 87% of which appear only once. The TCR originated in a woman aged 70-85 years with acute or convalescent COVID-19. The sequencing input was peripheral blood.

In DNA form, the CDR3 reads TGTGCCTCAGCGAGATGGGGGGAGGACACCATATATTTT. It encodes CASARWGEDTIYF. J is TRBJ1-3 and V is TRBV6-5; D might be TRBD1 (5 bases). V shed 11 bases and J shed 8 bases, with 19 bases lying between them. Germline V CDR1 and CDR2: MNHEY, SVGAGI. The CDR3 spans 13 residues.